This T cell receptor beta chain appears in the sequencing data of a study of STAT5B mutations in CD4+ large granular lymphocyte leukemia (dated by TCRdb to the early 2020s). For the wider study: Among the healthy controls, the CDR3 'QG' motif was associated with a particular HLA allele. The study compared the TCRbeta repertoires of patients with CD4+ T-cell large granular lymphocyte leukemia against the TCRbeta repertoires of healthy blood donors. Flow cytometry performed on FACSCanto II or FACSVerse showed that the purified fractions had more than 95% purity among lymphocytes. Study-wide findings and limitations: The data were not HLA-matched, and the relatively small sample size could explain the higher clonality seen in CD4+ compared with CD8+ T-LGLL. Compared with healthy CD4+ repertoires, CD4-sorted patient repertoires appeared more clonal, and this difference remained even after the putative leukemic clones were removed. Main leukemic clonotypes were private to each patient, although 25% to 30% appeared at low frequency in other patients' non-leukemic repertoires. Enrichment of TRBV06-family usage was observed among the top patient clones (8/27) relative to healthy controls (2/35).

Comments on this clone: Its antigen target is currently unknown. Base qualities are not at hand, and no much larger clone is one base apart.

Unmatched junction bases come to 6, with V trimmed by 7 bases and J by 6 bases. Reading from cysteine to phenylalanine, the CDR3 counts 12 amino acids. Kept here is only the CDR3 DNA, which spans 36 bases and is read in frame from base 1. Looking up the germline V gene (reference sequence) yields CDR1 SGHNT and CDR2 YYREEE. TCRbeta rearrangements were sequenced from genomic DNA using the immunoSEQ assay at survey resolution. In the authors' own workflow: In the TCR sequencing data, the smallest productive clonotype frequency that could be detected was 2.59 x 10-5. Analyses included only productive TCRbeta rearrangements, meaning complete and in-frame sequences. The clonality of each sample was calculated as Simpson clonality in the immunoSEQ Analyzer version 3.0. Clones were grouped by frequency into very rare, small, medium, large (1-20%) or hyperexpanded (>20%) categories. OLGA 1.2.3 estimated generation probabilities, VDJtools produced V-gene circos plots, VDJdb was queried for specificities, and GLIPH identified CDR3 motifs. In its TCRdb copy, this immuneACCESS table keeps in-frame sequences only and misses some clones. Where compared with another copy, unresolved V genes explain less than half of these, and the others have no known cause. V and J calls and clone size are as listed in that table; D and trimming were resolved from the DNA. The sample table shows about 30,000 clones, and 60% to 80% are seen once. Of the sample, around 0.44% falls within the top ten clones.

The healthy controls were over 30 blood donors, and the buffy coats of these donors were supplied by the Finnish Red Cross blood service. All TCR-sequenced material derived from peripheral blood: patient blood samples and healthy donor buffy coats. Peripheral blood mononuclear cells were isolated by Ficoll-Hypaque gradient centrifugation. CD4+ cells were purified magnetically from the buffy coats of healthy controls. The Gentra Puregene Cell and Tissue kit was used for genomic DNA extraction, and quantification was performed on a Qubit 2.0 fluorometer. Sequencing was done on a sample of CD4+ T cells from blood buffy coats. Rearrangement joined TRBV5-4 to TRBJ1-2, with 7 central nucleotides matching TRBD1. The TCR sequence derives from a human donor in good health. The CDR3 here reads CASWGTANGYTF. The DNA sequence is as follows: TGTGCCAGCTGGGGGACAGCAAATGGCTACACCTTC.